Included here is one TCR beta chain sequence, with context. CDR3 size: 16 residues. Per the germline V gene, CDR1 is SGHVS and CDR2 is FNYEAQ. Deletions cut 0 bases from V and 0 bases from J, with 9 bases between. How the authors handled the data: The authors estimated nucleated cell counts from reference gene primer amplification. The repertoire was sequenced with immunoSEQ multiplex PCR; TCRdb's copy has only in-frame clones and lacks some. V, J and clone size reflect that table, while D and trimming were determined from the DNA. The sample lists fewer than 95,000 clones, approximately 88% occurring once. The data are from a study of blood T cell repertoires in COVID-19. Study overall: There were acute and convalescent COVID-19 samples, and they came from the United States, Italy and Spain. PBMCs, B-cell-depleted T cells, or T cells provided the cDNA or gDNA that made up the material.

This clonotype originated in a man aged 60 to 69 with acute or convalescent COVID-19. The source material was peripheral blood. The chain joins TRBV7-6 to TRBJ2-1; tentative D call: TRBD2 (5 bases). The CDR3 nucleotides read TGTGCCAGCAGCTTAGCAATAGCGAGCTCCTACAATGAGCAGTTCTTC. It translates to CASSLAIASSYNEQFF.